Below are 27 T cell receptor beta chains sequenced from a single sample in a study of beta chain features in type 1 diabetes. All of the isolated RNA was reverse transcribed, so expressed TCRB transcripts were sequenced. The data were produced by immunoSEQ multiplex PCR, yet TCRdb's version contains in-frame clones alone and is incomplete. The repertoire consists of around 240,000 clones, with more than 9% occurring once and the leading ten covering 0.03% to 0.035%. The sample consisted of naive CD4+ T cells from blood. The receptors shown here come from a woman aged 18-29 years in good health.

A few counts support this clone. This sequence joins TRBV29-1 and TRBJ2-3, with D unresolved. Trimming stripped 2 bases from V and 6 bases from J, with 6 bases between. Germline V gene lookup returns CDR1 SQVTM and CDR2 ANQGSEA. This CDR3 spans 11 amino acids. DNA of the CDR3: TGCAGCGTTGAAATAGTCGATACGCAGTATTTT. Translated: CSVEIVDTQYF.

The V gene is TRBV7-8, the J gene TRBJ1-1; 9 bases match TRBD1. With 5 bases clipped from V and 2 bases from J, the junction kept 6 bases outside the gene matches. The CDR3 sequence is 15 residues long. Germline CDR1 and CDR2: SGHVS and FQNEAQ. CDR3 region: CASSLRQGVNTEAFF. The CDR3 DNA sequence: TGTGCCAGCAGCCTACGACAGGGGGTAAACACTGAAGCTTTCTTT.

This clone was seen more than once but under ten times. The chain has TRBV6-5 and TRBJ1-1; 7 nucleotides align to TRBD1. The trim removed 2 bases at V and 1 base at J, leaving 1 base unmatched. The CDR3 length is 14 residues. CDR1 is MNHEY and CDR2 is SVGAGI in the germline V gene. CDR3 residues: CASSYAGGNTEAFF. The CDR3 nucleotides read TGTGCCAGCAGTTACGCAGGGGGGAACACTGAAGCTTTCTTT.

V is TRBV10-3 and J is TRBJ2-1; 7 bases are a match to TRBD2. The junction had 15 bases not matched to a gene; V was cut back by 6 bases and J by 7 bases. Germline loops: CDR1 ENHRY, CDR2 SYGVKD. The CDR3 length is 16 residues. CDR3 in DNA: TGTGCCATCAGGAAGAGGGGAGGGGAACTAGGTAATGAGCAGTTCTTC. This sequence encodes CAIRKRGGELGNEQFF.

There are a few counts of this clone. The DNA of the CDR3 is TGTGCCAGCAGTGAAGCGCTTGGGACAGGGGCCCTCAGGCAGCCCCAGCATTTT. Translation: CASSEALGTGALRQPQHF. This rearrangement joins TRBV6-1 to TRBJ1-5, with 10 bases identical to TRBD1. V was clipped by 0 bases and J by 7 bases; unmatched bases: 12. Germline CDR1 is MNHNS and CDR2 is SASEGT. The CDR3 loop spans 18 amino acids.

The table lists this clone with a few counts. The V and J genes are TRBV5-1 and TRBJ2-3, with TRBD2 matching 9 bases. The trim removed 1 base at V and 4 bases at J, leaving 4 bases unmatched. The CDR3 consists of 15 residues. Germline CDR1 is SGHRS and CDR2 is YFSETQ. The CDR3: CASSLSGGPADTQYF. The CDR3 DNA is TGCGCCAGCAGCTTGAGCGGGGGGCCTGCAGATACGCAGTATTTT.

This clone was seen only a few times. V usage is TRBV7-9 and J usage is TRBJ2-1; 9 bases map to TRBD2. CDR3 size: 15 residues. V dropped 5 bases and J dropped 6; count of bases not matched to a gene: 8. The germline V gene has CDR1 SEHNR and CDR2 FQNEAQ (reference sequence). The CDR3 DNA reads TGTGCCAGCAGCATGGGACTAGCCCGTGGCAATGAGCAGTTCTTC. This gives the protein CASSMGLARGNEQFF.

V gene TRBV20-1 combines with J gene TRBJ1-1; D is undetermined. The CDR3 is 10 residues long. The germline gives CDR1 DFQATT, CDR2 SNEGSKA (reference sequence). The germline V and J ends were trimmed by 3 bases and 11 bases, with 10 bases remaining between them. CDR3 nucleotide sequence: TGCAGTGCTAGTTCCCTCGGGGCTTTCTTT. Its translation: CSASSLGAFF.

This sequence joins TRBV10-2 and TRBJ1-5; 10 positions agree with TRBD1. The junction had 10 bases not matched to a gene; V was cut back by 2 bases and J by 9 bases. The CDR3 sequence is 16 residues long. The V gene's germline CDR1 is WSHSY and CDR2 SAAADI. CDR3 sequence: CASSERVGQGEGPQHF. DNA for the CDR3: TGCGCCAGCAGTGAGCGCGTCGGACAGGGGGAAGGGCCCCAGCATTTT.

The V call is TRBV5-4, the J call TRBJ2-7; tentative D call: TRBD2 (6 bases). CDR1 and CDR2 from the germline V gene are SGHNT and YYREEE (reference sequence). This CDR3 has 14 amino acids. The germline V and J ends were trimmed by 2 bases and 2 bases, with 11 bases remaining between them. The CDR3 sequence is CASSLGGVTYEQYF. CDR3 coding DNA: TGTGCCAGCAGCTTAGGCGGGGTTACCTACGAGCAGTACTTC.

The sample holds a few counts of this clone. This CDR3 is CAWSGDGYTF. CDR3 nucleotides: TGTGCCTGGTCAGGGGATGGCTACACCTTC. This rearrangement joins TRBV30 to TRBJ1-2; tentatively, D is TRBD1 (6 bases). Trimming took off 5 bases at V and 6 bases at J, with 7 bases between the two ends. This CDR3 is 10 amino acids long. Germline assignment: CDR1 GTSNPN and CDR2 SVGIG (reference sequence).

This clone was observed a handful of times. This sequence joins TRBV7-9 and TRBJ1-1, with 7 bases lining up with TRBD1. The CDR3 has 15 amino acids. CDR1 and CDR2 from the germline V gene are SEHNR and FQNEAQ (reference sequence). Unmatched junction bases numbered 7, after V lost 5 bases and J lost 1 base. The CDR3 DNA reads as TGTGCCAGCAGCGCAAGACAGGGTGAGAACACTGAAGCTTTCTTT. Amino acid sequence: CASSARQGENTEAFF.

J is TRBJ1-2 and V is TRBV7-8; the D gene is possibly TRBD1 (6 bases). In germline, CDR1 is SGHVS, CDR2 FQNEAQ. The ends were cut back, 1 base at V and 9 bases at J, with 18 bases in the middle. The CDR3 consists of 15 residues. The CDR3 region is CASSLGGTPSLSYTF. CDR3 sequence (DNA): TGTGCCAGCAGCTTAGGAGGGACACCGTCCCTCAGCTACACCTTC.

This clone was counted only a few times. CDR3 amino acids: CATRETGNTIYF. Here the CDR3 DNA reads TGTGCCACCAGAGAAACGGGGAACACCATATATTTT. The rearrangement links TRBV15 to TRBJ1-3; the D is unclear. Germline CDR1 is LNHNV and CDR2 is YYDKDF (reference sequence). V lost 6 bases to trimming and J lost 7 bases, with 10 bases between them. The CDR3 loop spans 12 amino acids. Together with reference TRBV15 and TRBJ1-3, the CDR3 gives the full variable domain: DAMVIQNPRYQVTQFGKPVTLSCSQTLNHNVMYWYQQKSSQAPKLLFHYYDKDFNNEADTPDNFQSRRPNTSFCFLDIRSPGLGDTAMYLCATRETGNTIYFGEGSWLTVV.

Only a few counts were recorded for this clone. The chain employs TRBV7-3 and TRBJ2-3; 11 positions agree with TRBD2. The germline CDR1 and CDR2 sequences are SGHTA and FQGTGA. The CDR3 runs 16 residues. The ends lost 5 bases at V and 6 bases at J; junction bases unmatched: 10. CDR3 in DNA: TGTGCCAGCAGCGCTAACCTAGCGGGGGGCCAGGATACGCAGTATTTT. This gives the protein CASSANLAGGQDTQYF.

This sequence joins TRBV9 and TRBJ2-1; 8 bases are a match to TRBD2. CDR1 and CDR2 from the germline V gene are SGDLS and YYNGEE. The CDR3 loop spans 16 amino acids. The ends lost 2 bases at V and 7 bases at J; junction bases unmatched: 11. Written as DNA, the CDR3 is TGTGCCAGCAGCGTGAGCCCAAGGGCTAGCGGGAATGAGCAGTTCTTC. It is translated as CASSVSPRASGNEQFF.

The chain uses TRBV27 and TRBJ1-1; 7 nucleotides line up with TRBD1. Germline trimming cut 5 bases from V and 0 bases from J; bases unmatched to any gene: 6. The V gene's germline CDR1 is MNHEY and CDR2 SMNVEV (reference sequence). There are 15 residues in the CDR3. The CDR3 nucleotides read TGTGCCAGCAGTCTACGACAGGGTATGAACACTGAAGCTTTCTTT. Translating it yields CASSLRQGMNTEAFF.

Only a few counts were recorded for this clone. The chain is built from TRBV7-9 and TRBJ1-5; D gene uncertain. Germline-derived CDR1 and CDR2 are SEHNR and FQNEAQ (reference sequence). Trimming removed 4 bases at V and 5 bases at J, with 12 bases between. There are 14 residues in the CDR3. The CDR3 sequence is CASSSLGRDQPQHF. For the CDR3, the DNA is TGTGCCAGCAGCTCCCTCGGGAGGGATCAGCCCCAGCATTTT.

This clone was counted only a few times. The gene calls are TRBV4-1 and TRBJ2-7; weak D call: TRBD1 (5 bases). Germline V gene data show CDR1 as MGHRA and CDR2 as YSYEKL. The V end was cut by 1 base, the J end by 7 bases, with 17 bases between. The length of the CDR3 is 15 residues. This chain's CDR3 is CASSQVPGWVAEQYF. The CDR3 nucleotides are TGCGCCAGCAGCCAAGTTCCAGGGTGGGTGGCGGAGCAGTACTTC.

This clone has only a few counts. The chain carries TRBV5-6 and TRBJ2-3; maybe TRBD1 (6 bases). The CDR3 runs to 15 residues. CDR1 is SGHDT, CDR2 YYEEEE, per germline. The V end was cut by 2 bases, the J end by 2 bases, with 12 bases between. The chain's CDR3 is CASSFDRPITDTQYF. The CDR3 DNA reads as TGTGCCAGCAGCTTCGACAGGCCGATCACAGATACGCAGTATTTT. The full variable domain, rest sourced from reference TRBV5-6 and TRBJ2-3, is DAGVTQSPTHLIKTRGQQVTLRCSPKSGHDTVSWYQQALGQGPQFIFQYYEEEERQRGNFPDRFSGHQFPNYSSELNVNALLLGDSALYLCASSFDRPITDTQYFGPGTRLTVL.

This clone was observed a handful of times. The V and J genes are TRBV30 and TRBJ2-5; the match to TRBD1 covers 7 bases. TRBJ2-7 matches the DNA end more closely, so the J call is doubtful. This CDR3 has 16 amino acids. In germline, CDR1 is GTSNPN, CDR2 SVGIG (reference sequence). The CDR3, as DNA: TGTGCCTGGAGTGATCCGGACAGGATGTACTCCTACGAGCAGTACTTC. It codes for CAWSDPDRMYSYEQYF.

This clone showed up many times. J is TRBJ2-2 and V is TRBV7-9; D might be TRBD2 (5 bases). Germline V CDR1 and CDR2: SEHNR, FQNEAQ (reference sequence). The CDR3 covers 14 residues. Trimming removed 5 bases at V and 2 bases at J, with 9 bases between. CDR3 nucleotide sequence: TGTGCCAGCAGCATATCGGGAAACACCGGGGAGCTGTTTTTT. The encoded protein is CASSISGNTGELFF.

This clone has more than one count but fewer than ten. This CDR3 is CASSLAAGDEAFF. DNA of the CDR3: TGTGCCAGCAGCTTGGCCGCGGGGGATGAAGCTTTCTTT. The V gene is TRBV5-6, the J gene TRBJ1-1; perhaps TRBD1 as D (5 bases). CDR1 is SGHDT and CDR2 is YYEEEE in the germline V gene. V dropped 0 bases and J dropped 7 bases, with 10 bases sitting between them. This CDR3 contains 13 residues.

This clone was detected only a few times. The V call is TRBV2, the J call TRBJ1-4; 8 bases are shared with TRBD1. Germline lookup yields CDR1 SNHLY and CDR2 FYNNEI. The CDR3 contains 16 residues. The ends lost 8 bases at V and 2 bases at J; junction bases unmatched: 10. This chain's CDR3 is CASETQGAATNEKLFF. Written as DNA, the CDR3 is TGTGCCAGCGAGACGCAGGGGGCAGCGACTAATGAAAAACTGTTTTTT.

V and J are TRBV6-5 and TRBJ2-2; D unresolved. The germline CDR1 and CDR2 sequences are MNHEY and SVGAGI. CDR3 size: 14 residues. The V end was cut by 8 bases, the J end by 1 base, with 11 bases between. The CDR3: CASAIERNTGELFF. DNA of the CDR3: TGTGCCAGCGCGATCGAACGGAACACCGGGGAGCTGTTTTTT.

This clone appeared a few times. The rearrangement links TRBV30 to TRBJ1-5; a weak D match, TRBD1 (5 bases). Germline V CDR1 and CDR2: GTSNPN, SVGIG (reference sequence). The germline V and J ends were trimmed by 2 bases and 3 bases, with 11 bases remaining between them. The CDR3 contains 14 residues. The CDR3 here is CAWSWAGPNQPQHF. Here the CDR3 DNA reads TGTGCCTGGAGTTGGGCAGGGCCCAATCAGCCCCAGCATTTT.

This rearrangement joins TRBV5-4 to TRBJ1-2, with TRBD1 matching over 10 bases. Germline V lookup: CDR1 SGHNT, CDR2 YYREEE (reference sequence). The CDR3 contains 16 residues. V lost 4 bases, J lost 1 base, and 7 bases stayed unmatched. The chain's CDR3 is CASSTRTGGNNYGYTF. In DNA form, the CDR3 reads TGTGCCAGCAGCACCCGGACAGGGGGTAATAACTATGGCTACACCTTC.